These 8 T cell receptor beta chains were all obtained from the same sample, sequenced in a study of cytomegalovirus exposure and HLA in healthy donors (TCRdb year 2017). Library method: the immunoSEQ multiplex PCR assay. A mixture of 60 forward primers for TCR Vbeta segments and 13 reverse primers for TCR Jbeta segments was used in the multiplex PCR. The clones in this table, taken by TCRdb from immuneACCESS, are in-frame only. Not every clone is retained; where verified, under half of the shortfall comes from an unresolved V gene, and the cause of the rest is unknown. A total of around 200,000 clones appear in this sample, 75% to 90% of them only once. Around 0.31% of the sample belongs to the ten largest clones. The specimen sequenced was PBMCs. The receptors were sampled from a woman aged 25 to 39 in good health and CMV-seronegative.

V usage is TRBV5-5 and J usage is TRBJ2-7, with 7 positions matching TRBD2. CDR1 SGHKS and CDR2 YYEKEE come from the germline V gene (reference sequence). This CDR3 is built from 16 residues. Germline trimming cut 0 bases from V and 3 bases from J; bases unmatched to any gene: 9. CDR3 coding DNA: TGTGCCAGCAGCTTGGGGGGCGGGACTAAACACTACGAGCAGTACTTC. It codes for CASSLGGGTKHYEQYF.

The chain is built from TRBV7-8 and TRBJ2-5, with 9 bases aligning to TRBD2. CDR3 length: 14 amino acids. V shed 1 base and J 5 bases; nucleotides not matched to a gene: 2. The germline CDR1 and CDR2 sequences are SGHVS and FQNEAQ. The CDR3 DNA sequence: TGTGCCAGCAGCTTAGTCCTAGCGGGGGAGACCCAGTACTTC. This translates into CASSLVLAGETQYF.

This clone came up once. V gene TRBV6-6 combines with J gene TRBJ2-2, with D possibly TRBD1 on 6 matching bases. Trimming removed 5 bases at V and 4 bases at J, with 14 bases between. This CDR3 is built from 15 residues. The V gene's germline CDR1 is MNHNY and CDR2 SVGAGI (reference sequence). Here the CDR3 reads CASSPGQGTTGELFF. The CDR3 coding sequence is TGTGCCAGCAGTCCCGGGCAGGGGACCACCGGGGAGCTGTTTTTT.

The chain has TRBV28 and TRBJ2-6, with 8 bases identical to TRBD1. The CDR3 runs to 16 residues. CDR1 and CDR2 from the germline V gene are MDHEN and SYDVKM. V was pared by 8 bases and J by 2 bases, with 8 bases of the junction left unmatched. CDR3 amino acids: CASPGQGTAGANVLTF. The CDR3 region has the DNA TGTGCCAGCCCAGGACAGGGAACGGCTGGGGCCAACGTCCTGACTTTC.

This rearrangement joins TRBV7-3 to TRBJ2-2, with D uncertain. Trimming removed 5 bases from V and 0 bases from J, with 7 bases in between. This CDR3 is 14 amino acids long. Germline V gene sequence: CDR1 SGHTA, CDR2 FQGTGA. The CDR3 reads CASSTLANTGELFF. CDR3 DNA: TGTGCCAGCAGCACTCTAGCGAACACCGGGGAGCTGTTTTTT.

V and J are TRBV7-8 and TRBJ2-7; the match to TRBD2 covers 10 bases. Per germline, CDR1 SGHVS and CDR2 FQNEAQ. Trimming at V came to 4 bases and at J to 6 bases, leaving 6 bases not matched to a gene. CDR3 length: 14 amino acids. CDR3 loop: CASSSIAGGFEQYF. The CDR3 DNA reads TGTGCCAGCAGCTCCATAGCGGGAGGTTTCGAGCAGTACTTC.

This chain uses TRBV6-1 with TRBJ1-1; tentatively, D is TRBD1 (5 bases). This CDR3 region has 14 residues. Trimming shortened V by 10 bases and J by 11 bases, and 26 bases separated the two germline ends. Germline loops: CDR1 MNHNS, CDR2 SASEGT. The CDR3 DNA reads as TGTGCCACCTTTCCCGTTCAAAGTGGGGGGTCCGCTTTCTTT. Translated, it gives CATFPVQSGGSAFF.

In DNA, the CDR3 is TGTGCCACCAGCAGAGAAAAACCCGGACAGTTTTACTCTGGAAACACCATATATTTT. Its protein product is CATSREKPGQFYSGNTIYF. The rearrangement links TRBV15 to TRBJ1-3; D is perhaps TRBD1 (6 bases). Germline CDR1 is LNHNV and CDR2 is YYDKDF (reference sequence). CDR3 length equals 19 residues. The V end was cut by 0 bases, the J end by 0 bases, with 18 bases between.